Listed below are T cell receptor beta chains from one sample, sequenced in a study of blood T cell repertoires in COVID-19. Sequencing was performed with immunoSEQ multiplex PCR; in TCRdb, only in-frame clones are kept and a portion is missing. The table has about 180,000 clones, roughly nine tenths seen once; the top ten hold 2.5% to 3.5%. Sequenced material: peripheral blood. These receptors came from a woman under 40 with active or convalescent COVID-19. The CDR3 runs from the conserved cysteine through the conserved F or W. The order of the fields is D gene, J gene, V gene, CDR3 length, CDR3 protein. A D gene is named only where the DNA matches it firmly.

d_gene: -; j_gene: TRBJ2-7; v_gene: TRBV5-1; len: 14; CDR3aa: CASSFLDWGHEQYF
d_gene: TRBD2; j_gene: TRBJ2-1; v_gene: TRBV2; len: 16; CDR3aa: CASSDRASGGLDEQFF
d_gene: -; j_gene: TRBJ1-3; v_gene: TRBV5-6; len: 16; CDR3aa: CASSLDVGRIGNTIYF
d_gene: TRBD2; j_gene: TRBJ2-1; v_gene: TRBV4-2; len: 14; CDR3aa: CASRGLAEYNEQFF
d_gene: TRBD1; j_gene: TRBJ1-1; v_gene: TRBV7-9; len: 14; CDR3aa: CASSLAGSGTGAFF
d_gene: TRBD1; j_gene: TRBJ1-3; v_gene: TRBV7-2; len: 16; CDR3aa: CASSPPGQGVSGTIYF
d_gene: -; j_gene: TRBJ2-1; v_gene: TRBV24-1; len: 15; CDR3aa: CATSETGSQTNEQFF
d_gene: -; j_gene: TRBJ2-1; v_gene: TRBV7-9; len: 15; CDR3aa: CASSLTRSMYNEQFF
d_gene: -; j_gene: TRBJ2-5; v_gene: TRBV19; len: 12; CDR3aa: CASRGGGETQYF
d_gene: -; j_gene: TRBJ2-1; v_gene: TRBV6-5; len: 13; CDR3aa: CASSFTGLDEQFF